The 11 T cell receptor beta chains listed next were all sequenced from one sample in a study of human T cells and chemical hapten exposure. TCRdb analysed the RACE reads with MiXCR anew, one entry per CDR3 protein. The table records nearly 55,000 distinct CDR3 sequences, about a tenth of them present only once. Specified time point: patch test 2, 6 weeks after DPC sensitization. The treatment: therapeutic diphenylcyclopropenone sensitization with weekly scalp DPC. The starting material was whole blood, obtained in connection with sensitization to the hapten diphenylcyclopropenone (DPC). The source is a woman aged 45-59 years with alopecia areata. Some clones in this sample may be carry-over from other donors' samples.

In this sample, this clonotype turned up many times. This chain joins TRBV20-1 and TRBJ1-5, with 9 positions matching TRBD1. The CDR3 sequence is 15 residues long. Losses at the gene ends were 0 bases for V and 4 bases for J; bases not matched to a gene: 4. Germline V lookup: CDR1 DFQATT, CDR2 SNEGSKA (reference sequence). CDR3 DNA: TGCAGTGCTAGAGATCAGACAGGGGGTAATCAGCCCCAGCATTTT. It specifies CSARDQTGGNQPQHF.

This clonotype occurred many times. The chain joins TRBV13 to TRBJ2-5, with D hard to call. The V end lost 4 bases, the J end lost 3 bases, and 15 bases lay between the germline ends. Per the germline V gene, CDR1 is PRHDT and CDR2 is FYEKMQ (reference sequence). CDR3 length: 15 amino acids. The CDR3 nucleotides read TGTGCCAGCAGCTCAGACACAAAAGGGAAAGAGACCCAGTACTTC. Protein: CASSSDTKGKETQYF.

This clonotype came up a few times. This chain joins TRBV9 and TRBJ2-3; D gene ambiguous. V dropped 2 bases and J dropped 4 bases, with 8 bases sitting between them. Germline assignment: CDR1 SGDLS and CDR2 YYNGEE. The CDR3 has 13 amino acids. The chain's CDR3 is CASSVGPPDTQYF. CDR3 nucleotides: TGTGCCAGCAGCGTTGGACCTCCAGATACGCAGTATTTT.

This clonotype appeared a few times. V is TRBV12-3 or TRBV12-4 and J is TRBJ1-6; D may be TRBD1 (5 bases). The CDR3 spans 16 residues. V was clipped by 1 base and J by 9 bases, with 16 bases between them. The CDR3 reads CASSLGQGRSRSPLHF. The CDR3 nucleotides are TGTGCCAGCAGTTTAGGTCAGGGTAGGAGTCGTTCACCCCTCCACTTT.

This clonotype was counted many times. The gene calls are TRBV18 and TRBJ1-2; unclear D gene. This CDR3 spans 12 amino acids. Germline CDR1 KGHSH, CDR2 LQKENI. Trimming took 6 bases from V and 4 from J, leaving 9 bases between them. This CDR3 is CASSPRVYGYTF. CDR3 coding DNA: TGTGCCAGCTCGCCCCGCGTCTATGGCTACACCTTC.

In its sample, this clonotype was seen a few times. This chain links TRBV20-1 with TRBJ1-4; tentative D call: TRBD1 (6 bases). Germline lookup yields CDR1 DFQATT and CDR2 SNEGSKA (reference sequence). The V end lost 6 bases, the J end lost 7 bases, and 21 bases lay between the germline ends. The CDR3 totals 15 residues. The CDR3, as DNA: TGCAGTGCCCCGAAGGAAAGGGGGGGTGGTGAAAAACTGTTTTTT. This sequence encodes CSAPKERGGGEKLFF.

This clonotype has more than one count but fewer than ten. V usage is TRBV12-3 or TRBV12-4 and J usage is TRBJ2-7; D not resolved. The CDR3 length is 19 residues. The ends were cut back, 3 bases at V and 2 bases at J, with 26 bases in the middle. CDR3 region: CASSFAEPTGPGRTYEQYF. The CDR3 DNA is TGTGCCAGCAGTTTCGCAGAACCAACTGGACCAGGCCGTACCTACGAGCAGTACTTC.

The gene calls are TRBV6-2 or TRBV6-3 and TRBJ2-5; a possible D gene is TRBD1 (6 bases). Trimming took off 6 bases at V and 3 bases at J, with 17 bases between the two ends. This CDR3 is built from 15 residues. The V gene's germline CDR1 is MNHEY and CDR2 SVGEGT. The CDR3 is CASSPRDNVKETQYF. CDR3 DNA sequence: TGTGCCAGCAGCCCCCGGGACAACGTTAAAGAGACCCAGTACTTC.

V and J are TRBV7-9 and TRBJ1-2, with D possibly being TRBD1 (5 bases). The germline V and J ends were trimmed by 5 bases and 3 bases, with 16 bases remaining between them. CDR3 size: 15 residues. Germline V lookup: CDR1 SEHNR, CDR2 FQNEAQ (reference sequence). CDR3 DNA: TGTGCCAGCAGCCCGGACACGGGGGGACACTATGGCTACACCTTC. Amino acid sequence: CASSPDTGGHYGYTF.

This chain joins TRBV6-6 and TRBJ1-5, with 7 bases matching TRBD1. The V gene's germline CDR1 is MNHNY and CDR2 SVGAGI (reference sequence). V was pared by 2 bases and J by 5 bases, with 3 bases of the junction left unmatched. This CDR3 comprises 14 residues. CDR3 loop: CASSYAGGDQPQHF. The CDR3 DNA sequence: TGTGCCAGCAGTTACGCAGGGGGAGATCAGCCCCAGCATTTT.

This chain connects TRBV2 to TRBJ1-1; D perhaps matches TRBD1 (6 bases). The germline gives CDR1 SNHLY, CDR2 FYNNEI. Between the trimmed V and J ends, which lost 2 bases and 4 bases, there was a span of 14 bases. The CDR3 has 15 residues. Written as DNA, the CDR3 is TGTGCCAGCAGTGAAATATTTACAGGGAGCACTGAAGCTTTCTTT. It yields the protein CASSEIFTGSTEAFF.